This entry concerns a single TCR beta chain. The data are from a study of shared clonotypes between healthy human individuals. Healthy and HIV-negative, the adult donors had no recent acute infections or vaccinations. Using immunoSEQ multiplex PCR, the repertoire was profiled, and TCRdb retains in-frame clones only, with some absent. The sample shows over a million clones, roughly 75% of them seen only once. The TCR sequence derives from a man aged 18 to 29 in good health. Sequencing was carried out using memory CD4+ T cells sorted from blood. As to subset: CD45RA-negative fraction.

CDR3 sequence (DNA): TGTGCCAGCAGCCAAGTTCACAGTAAAGAGACCCAGTACTTC. This codes for CASSQVHSKETQYF. The chain has TRBV14 and TRBJ2-5; D is uncertain. Trimming pared 1 base from V and 3 bases from J, leaving 9 bases between. The length of the CDR3 is 14 residues. The germline gives CDR1 SGHDN, CDR2 FVKESK.